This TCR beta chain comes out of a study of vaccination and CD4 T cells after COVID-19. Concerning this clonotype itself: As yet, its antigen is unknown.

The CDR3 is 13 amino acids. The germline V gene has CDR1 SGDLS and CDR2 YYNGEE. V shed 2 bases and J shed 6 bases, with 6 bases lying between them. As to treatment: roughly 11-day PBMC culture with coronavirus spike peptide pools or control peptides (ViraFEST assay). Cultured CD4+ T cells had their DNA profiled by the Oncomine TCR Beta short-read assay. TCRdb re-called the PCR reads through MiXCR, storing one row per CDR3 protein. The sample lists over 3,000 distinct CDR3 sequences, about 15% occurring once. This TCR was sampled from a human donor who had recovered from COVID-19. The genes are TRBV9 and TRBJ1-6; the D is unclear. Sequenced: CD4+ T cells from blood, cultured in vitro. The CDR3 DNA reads TGTGCCAGCAGCGTCCAGATTAATTCACCCCTCCACTTT. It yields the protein CASSVQINSPLHF.